The following is a T cell receptor beta chain sequence with its context. This clone appeared a few times. Its cognate antigen has yet to be identified. Per-nucleotide qualities are absent, and no much larger clonotype sits a single base away. Receptor amplification or capture employed the immunoSEQ multiplex PCR assay. For the multiplex PCR, a mixture combining 60 forward primers for TCR Vbeta segments and 13 reverse primers for TCR Jbeta segments was used. The CDR3 region of rearranged TCR beta genes was amplified from genomic DNA with a multiplex PCR assay. The amplified TCR beta libraries were sequenced on the Illumina HiSeq System as 87-base-pair reads. The source study handled its data this way. Across the 500 to 850 repertoires, a later analysis counted around 80 million unique TCR beta chains, approximately 10 million of which were shared by at least two donors. A nearest-neighbor algorithm error-corrected the raw reads and collapsed the reads into unique sequences, merging closely related sequences to remove PCR and sequencing errors. Alignment of CDR3 sequences to IMGT reference sequences was used to assign V, D and J gene segments. Each retained sequence needed at least a six-nucleotide match to both a V gene segment and a J gene segment. A rearrangement was called productive if the CDR3 had no stop codons and remained in frame with V and J, and every other rearrangement was called non-productive. Following IMGT convention, CDR3 was defined as the stretch from the second conserved V-encoded cysteine up to the conserved J-encoded phenylalanine. Sequences without an unambiguous match to a single V gene segment were excluded from the earlier analysis of a few hundred of the donors. In an earlier analysis of approximately 550 of the donors, V segments were called functional above 56.7% productive rearrangements and were called segregating when the between-donor standard deviation exceeded 5%. To diagnose cytomegalovirus status from the catalog of TCR beta chain sequences, a statistical classification framework was built. In a later analysis, V and J genes were assigned by comparing TCR nucleotide sequences against IMGT/GENE-DB human TR gene sequences. Using the TCRdist pipeline, a later analysis assigned CDR3 sequences along with most-parsimonious VDJ recombination scenarios. In a later analysis, every TCR beta chain was defined by the combination of its CDR3 amino acid sequence and its V-gene family, and reads without a unique V-gene family were dropped. In a later analysis, approximately 640 highly shared, low-generation-probability nucleotide sequences were removed to address suspected cross-contamination and a sequencing artifact. In a later analysis, a clonal expansion index was calculated for each public chain from normalized within-repertoire ranks of inferred template counts. In a later analysis, generation probabilities were computed using a VDJ recombination model fitted to out-of-frame rearrangements, and the results were checked against IGoR. In a later analysis, hypergeometric tests were used to score TCR-TCR, TCR-HLA and TCR-CMV co-occurrence, with a repertoire-size bias correction applied to TCR pairs. To estimate false discovery rates, a later analysis permuted the HLA or CMV assignments 20 times. In a later analysis, co-occurring TCRs were grouped with DBSCAN, and TCRdist sequence similarity was added when clustering was performed within HLA-allele-positive subsets. Repertoires with fewer than 30,000 or more than 120,000 public chains were left out of co-occurrence clustering, as were a handful of repertoires with anomalous nucleotide sharing. TCRdb holds this immuneACCESS table with in-frame rearrangements only. Some clones are missing; in checked studies, unresolved V genes explain under half, and the rest has no known cause. V and J calls and clone size are given by that table; D and trimming were obtained from the DNA. Here the sample has approximately 180,000 clones; 10% to 15% occur a single time. The leading ten clones occupy 7.5% to 10% of the sample.

The CDR3 sequence holds 11 residues, the cysteine and phenylalanine included. The entry retains the CDR3 DNA only, 33 bases that are in frame from base 1. Trimming at the junction amounts to 10 bases on V and 5 bases on J, and the germline ends lie 11 bases apart. The CDR1 and CDR2 encoded by the germline V gene are MNHEY and SVGAGI. The cohort was made up of approximately 670 healthy bone marrow donors. All cohort members were sampled while nominally healthy, although unrecorded immune exposures were likely present. The donor was CMV seropositive and belonged to the group of about 290 seropositive cohort members. Each donor provided a peripheral blood sample, and peripheral blood mononuclear cells were used for TCR beta sequencing. The Qiagen DNeasy Blood Extraction Kit was used to extract genomic DNA from the blood cell samples. The sample originates from a study of cytomegalovirus exposure and HLA in healthy donors (dated by TCRdb to about 2017). Regarding the complete study: According to an earlier analysis of 550 to 750 of the donors, about 179 million T cells yielded 120 million or so unique TCR beta sequences and approximately 280 Gb of sequence data. The T cell repertoires of roughly 660 subjects were profiled by immunosequencing and related to cytomegalovirus serostatus. About five DR-DQ haplotypes were handled as single units for association and clustering, since linkage in the cohort was strong. An early release that covered fewer than 750 HLA-typed donors contained about 300 gigabases of sequencing data and around 85 million unique TCR sequences. Among under 450 genotyped donors of the cohort, an average of approximately 240,000 unique TCR beta nucleotide sequences were sequenced per donor, about a sixth of them non-productive. The study combined high-throughput TCR immunosequencing, statistical association of individual TCRs with disease status, and machine learning to predict cytomegalovirus infection status. An earlier analysis of some 500 of the donors applied high-throughput TCR beta sequencing to assess whether each TCR beta V gene segment acted as functional or pseudogenic. The number of donors typed differed by locus, with 629-630 for A, B, C, DRB1 and DQB1, 522 for DQA1, 600 to 610 for DPA1, and under 490 for DPB1. HLA typing included class I and class II loci at four-digit resolution. In the later analysis, no new phenotypic data were used to find candidate immune exposures; instead, reliance was placed on TCR beta sequences and their occurrence across donors. The genetic ancestry cluster associated with self-reported Caucasian donors included roughly four fifths of the roughly 400 genotyped donors. Donor age, sex, ethnicity and CMV serostatus were compiled alongside the repertoire data. The study aimed to test whether cataloging public T cell receptors could reveal signatures of past pathogen exposure. All discovery cohort repertoires had been generated on a single sequencing platform. Along with the approximately 700-subject first cohort, a separate validation cohort of over a hundred different subjects was used. A later analysis re-examined previously published TCR beta repertoires from about 670 donors and added high-resolution HLA genotyping to investigate patterns of TCR occurrence. In a later genetic analysis, genome-wide SNP genotypes for about 65% of the roughly 700 donors were used, and that subset was treated as a discovery cohort. Overall study results and their limits: A further reported finding was that TCR beta sequences accurately predicted the HLA-A and HLA-B alleles for most subjects in the first cohort. Only TCR beta chains were sequenced in this cohort, and the absence of alpha or paired-chain data limited detectable features. According to a later analysis, most CMV-associated TCR beta chains appeared to be HLA-restricted, and the HLA associations seemed to be driven largely by CMV exposure. In a later genetic analysis, fewer N-insertions in productive TCRs were reported among donors in an Asian-associated ancestry cluster than the roughly 700-donor mean. Because counts were too low, seventeen rarely observed V segments, including chromosome 9 orphons, were excluded from the earlier analysis of several hundred of the donors. The presence/absence analyses assumed that sequencing depth was roughly uniform across donors, and that assumption may not be true. A cluster of highly shared sequence variants was judged likely to be a technical artifact of the sequencing pipeline. For the cohort, immune exposure information was limited to CMV serostatus. The authors suggested that the approach could potentially be extended to other disease states and immunological phenotypes. Because HLA typing was missing for some donors at each locus, association tests included only the typed subset. In a later analysis, HLA-associated TCR beta chains showed more clonal expansion and lower generation probabilities than non-associated chains that were equally common. In a later analysis, TCR association rates were found to vary across HLA loci, with the most associated TCRs seen for DRB1 alleles and the fewest for HLA-C alleles. Some IMGT-functional V segments, including TRBV6-2 and TRBV6-3, could not be told apart with the 87-base-pair reads, so those segments were excluded. A later analysis reported that several top co-occurrence clusters appeared linked to parvovirus B19, influenza, CMV and Epstein-Barr virus. Cytomegalovirus status was reported to be diagnosed by the classifier with high specificity and sensitivity in both the original and validation cohorts. In an earlier analysis of some 540 of the donors, most TCR beta V segments appeared in productive rearrangements about 87% or about 30% of the time, broadly matching IMGT annotations. Most TCR sequences were seen in very few donors, while some public TCRs were found in many individuals. Strong co-occurrence of HLA alleles, especially DR and DQ, made assigning TCR associations to individual alleles difficult. V-gene and J-gene trimming of TCR beta chains was associated with a missense DCLRE1C variant in a later genetic analysis, and the association was replicated in an independent cohort. A few of the identified cytomegalovirus-associated TCR beta chains were confirmed in vitro to be specific for cytomegalovirus antigens. In the study, some 160 TCR beta chains were listed as associated with cytomegalovirus. At a false discovery rate of 0.05, a later analysis linked about 17,000 TCR beta sequences to specific HLA alleles. Linkage disequilibrium might explain the correlated functional status among segregating V segments, but an unknown experimental factor could not be excluded.

The clonotype was recovered from a man in his fifties or sixties in good health and CMV-seropositive. This chain is built from TRBV6-5 and TRBJ1-2; TRBD1 is a possible D gene, resting on 6 matching bases. The sequenced sample consisted of PBMCs. The CDR3 amino acid sequence is: CANYRVYGYTF. The bases read TGTGCCAACTACAGGGTTTATGGCTACACCTTC.